Sequencing of this TCR beta chain was carried out in a study of shared T cell receptors in the human thymus (dated by TCRdb to about 2021). Study-wide context: The study investigated the way shared, self-reactive T-cell receptor alpha chains are produced in the human thymus.

Regarding this clone: Its antigen is currently not known. The input lacks base qualities; no much larger clone sits a single base away.

Library generation was performed with the immunoSEQ multiplex PCR assay. TCRdb's version of the immuneACCESS table is confined to in-frame rearrangements and falls short of the full clone set. An unresolved V gene accounts for under half of the shortfall where checked; the remainder is of unknown origin. The sample data list hundreds of thousands of clones, and roughly 90% of these were observed just once. The top ten hold about 0.01% of the sample. The germline ends are 15 bases apart after V is trimmed by 3 bases and J by 9 bases. The CDR3 starts with the cysteine, ends with the phenylalanine, and has 14 residues. Here the CDR3 DNA is all that survives: 42 bases in frame from base 1. CDR1 and CDR2, looked up from the germline V gene, are LGHNA and YSLEER. These data were likewise used in another study, on human thymus T cells. As the second paper documents: In Finland, the donors were immunologically healthy infants who were having open corrective cardiac surgery for congenital heart defects. Thymus tissue was obtained as surgical resects removed during corrective cardiac surgery. Both the thymic and the peripheral blood repertoires appeared to show biased V and J gene segment usage. The related research reported highly overlapping thymic TCR repertoires among unrelated individuals. The study used about 8 infant thymus samples plus four related peripheral blood samples to characterize TCR alpha and beta repertoires. The infant donors were about 6 to 250 days old, and the cohort included six or seven males and two females. Thymocytes were freed from the tissue by mechanical means and kept at -70 degrees C as pellets of about 9-30 million cells. Genomic DNA was extracted from frozen cell pellets with a QIAsymphony instrument. Using the immunoSEQ multiplex PCR assay, the TCRB and TCRAD loci were amplified from a standardized quantity of quality-controlled genomic DNA. The amplicons covered the V(D)J region and were long enough to include the CDR3 and to identify the V and J genes. Amplicon sequencing was performed on an Illumina platform through the commercial immunoSEQ service. Primer bias and sequencing errors were corrected as previously described, and TCRAD and TCRB were defined on the basis of the IMGT database. Repertoires were analysed with immunoSEQ Analyzer 3.0 and VDJTools, covering basic statistics, V/J segment usage, diversity estimates, rarefaction and pairwise overlap. Chao1, ChaoE, Efron-Thisted, Shannon and inverse Simpson indices were used to estimate diversity, which was also estimated on datasets down-sampled to the smallest sample. Repertoire overlap used strict matching of CDR3 nucleotide sequence, V gene and J gene, with Jaccard-based multidimensional scaling clustering. Thymus samples yielded on average around 850,000 unique TCRB clonotypes, compared with 75,000 to 100,000 from blood samples.

What was sequenced was thymocytes. The receptor was derived from a boy under two years old with a congenital heart defect. Donor details come from another sample of the same person, matched by shared clones. The chain is encoded by TRBV4-3 joined to TRBJ1-5; the D region possibly corresponds to TRBD1 (6 bases align). The CDR3 has the sequence CASSQEGGDRPQHF. Here is the DNA: TGCGCCAGCAGCCAGGAAGGGGGGGACCGGCCCCAGCATTTT.